The rows below give T cell receptor beta chains drawn from one sample of a study of somatic mutations in cytotoxic T cells in rheumatoid arthritis. Data came from immunoSEQ multiplex PCR; TCRdb stores just in-frame clones and leaves some out. The sample has over 15,000 clones, approximately 80% seen once. What was sequenced was CD8+ T cells sorted from blood. These receptors were collected from an adult with rheumatoid arthritis. CDR3s include the opening cysteine and the closing phenylalanine or tryptophan. D genes are given only for firm matches. Only some rows state a clone size, as once, few, many or a class for expanded clones.

>TRBJ2-7|15|NA|TRBV9|NA
CASSAGHGRSYEQYF
TGTGCCAGCAGCGCGGGTCACGGACGGAGCTACGAGCAGTACTTC
>TRBJ1-1|12|NA|TRBV5-1|NA
CASSPNSYEAFF
TGCGCCAGCAGCCCCAACAGCTATGAAGCTTTCTTT
>TRBJ2-3|16|NA|TRBV10-3|TRBD2
CATQLSRGLAGDTQYF
TGTGCCACCCAACTCTCGAGAGGACTAGCGGGGGATACGCAGTATTTT
>TRBJ2-2|17|NA|TRBV4-1|TRBD1
CASSQAAGTGFTGELFF
TGCGCCAGCAGCCAAGCCGCAGGGACAGGGTTCACCGGGGAGCTGTTTTTT
>TRBJ1-2|14|once|TRBV10-3|NA
CAISESEGNYGYTF
TGTGCCATCAGTGAGTCGGAGGGAAACTATGGCTACACCTTC
>TRBJ1-1|13|NA|TRBV9|NA
CASSEAGNTEAFF
TGTGCCAGCAGCGAGGCAGGAAACACTGAAGCTTTCTTT
>TRBJ1-3|17|NA|TRBV9|NA
CASSVEGTRGSGNTIYF
TGTGCCAGCAGCGTAGAGGGGACCCGGGGTTCTGGAAACACCATATATTTT
>TRBJ2-5|14|NA|TRBV5-1|NA
CASSLGQPTETQYF
TGCGCCAGCAGCTTGGGTCAGCCCACAGAGACCCAGTACTTC
>TRBJ2-5|14|NA|TRBV7-6|TRBD2
CASSPAGGQETQYF
TGTGCCAGCAGTCCAGCGGGGGGGCAAGAGACCCAGTACTTC
>TRBJ2-7|11|NA|TRBV25-1|NA
CASSVIGEQYF
TGTGCCAGCAGCGTTATCGGTGAGCAGTACTTC
>TRBJ2-1|13|NA|TRBV29-1|NA
CSVSGLLIDEQFF
TGCAGCGTAAGCGGACTACTTATCGATGAGCAGTTCTTC
>TRBJ2-1|15|NA|TRBV6-1|NA
CASTGDPSSYNEQFF
TGTGCCAGCACGGGCGACCCCAGCTCCTACAATGAGCAGTTCTTC
>TRBJ2-3|16|NA|TRBV18|TRBD2
CASSPDTGLAEDTQYF
TGTGCCAGCTCACCAGATACCGGACTAGCGGAAGATACGCAGTATTTT
>TRBJ2-2|12|NA|TRBV5-4|NA
CATLGGTGELFF
TGTGCCACCCTAGGGGGCACCGGGGAGCTGTTTTTT
>TRBJ2-7|12|NA|TRBV15|NA
CATLSSGYEQYF
TGTGCCACCCTGAGTAGCGGATACGAGCAGTACTTC
>TRBJ1-2|14|NA|TRBV27|NA
CASSGSGANYGYTF
TGTGCCAGCAGTGGGAGCGGAGCTAACTATGGCTACACCTTC
>TRBJ2-2|18|NA|TRBV4-1|NA
CASSQDPPPTGNTGELFF
TGCGCCAGCAGCCAAGATCCCCCCCCTACAGGAAACACCGGGGAGCTGTTTTTT
>TRBJ1-6|16|NA|TRBV28|TRBD1
CASSSQTTGVVSPLHF
TGTGCCAGCAGTTCTCAAACGACAGGGGTAGTTTCACCCCTCCACTTT
>TRBJ1-2|15|NA|TRBV28|TRBD1
CASSPRTGLNYGYTF
TGTGCCAGCAGTCCCCGGACAGGGCTTAACTATGGCTACACCTTC
>TRBJ1-2|14|few|TRBV6-1|NA
CASFNKDFNYGYTF
TGTGCCAGCTTCAACAAGGACTTCAACTATGGCTACACCTTC
>TRBJ2-7|14|once|TRBV6-5|NA
CASSYGRDVGEQYF
TGTGCCAGCAGTTACGGCAGGGACGTGGGCGAGCAGTACTTC
>TRBJ2-7|15|NA|TRBV11-2|TRBD2
CASSPVAGGSYEQYF
TGTGCCAGCAGCCCTGTAGCGGGGGGAAGTTACGAGCAGTACTTC
>TRBJ1-3|13|NA|TRBV7-9|NA
CASSLALWKHHIF
TGTGCCAGCAGCTTAGCACTCTGGAAACACCATATATTT
>TRBJ2-3|15|NA|TRBV7-9|NA
CASSFSRQAADTQYF
TGTGCCAGCAGCTTTTCTCGACAGGCCGCAGATACGCAGTATTTT
>TRBJ1-2|11|NA|TRBV9|NA
CASGSHYGYTF
TGTGCCAGCGGCAGTCACTATGGCTACACCTTC
>TRBJ2-1|16|NA|TRBV14|TRBD2
CASSQVAGGSYNEQFF
TGTGCCAGCAGCCAAGTAGCGGGGGGATCCTACAATGAGCAGTTCTTC
>TRBJ1-2|15|medium-sized|TRBV6-1|TRBD1
CASSEQTGGNYGYTF
TGTGCCAGCAGTGAACAGACAGGGGGCAACTATGGCTACACCTTC